This T cell receptor (beta chain) was profiled in a study of T cells after yellow fever vaccination. With V trimmed by 2 bases and J by 3 bases, 3 bases remained unmatched. The CDR3 extends over 15 amino acids. Germline loops: CDR1 MGHRA, CDR2 YSYEKL. This clonotype was observed at least ten times. TCRdb reanalysed the 5' RACE reads using MiXCR and keeps one entry per CDR3 protein. The sample comprises 200,000 to 300,000 distinct CDR3 sequences, roughly 3.7% of which are singletons, and under 20% rests with the top ten. The rearrangement links TRBV4-1 to TRBJ2-3, with 9 positions matching TRBD1. The clonotype was recovered from a young man who received the YFV17D yellow fever vaccine. Sequenced material: PBMCs, taken 15 days after the yellow fever booster vaccination. CDR3 nucleotides: TGCGCCAGCAGCCAACCGGGACAGGGAACAGATACGCAGTATTTT. Amino acid sequence: CASSQPGQGTDTQYF.